This T cell receptor beta chain was sequenced in a study of shared T cell receptors in the human thymus. Profiled with immunoSEQ multiplex PCR; TCRdb holds only in-frame clones, not every one. This table has some 720,000 clones, 70% to 90% appearing once. The CDR3 spans 13 residues. Per germline, CDR1 GTSNPN and CDR2 SVGIG (reference sequence). V lost 7 bases and J 3 bases, leaving 16 bases between the germline ends. The data were also submitted as part of a second study, on human thymus T cells. That work states: The thymus was resected at corrective cardiac surgery.

The sequence came from a boy less than two years old with a congenital heart defect. This rearrangement joins TRBV30 to TRBJ2-7; tentative D call: TRBD2 (5 bases). The sample was thymocytes. The CDR3 DNA sequence: TGTGCCTCGACCGAACGGGATCACTACGAGCAGTACTTC. The encoded protein is CASTERDHYEQYF.